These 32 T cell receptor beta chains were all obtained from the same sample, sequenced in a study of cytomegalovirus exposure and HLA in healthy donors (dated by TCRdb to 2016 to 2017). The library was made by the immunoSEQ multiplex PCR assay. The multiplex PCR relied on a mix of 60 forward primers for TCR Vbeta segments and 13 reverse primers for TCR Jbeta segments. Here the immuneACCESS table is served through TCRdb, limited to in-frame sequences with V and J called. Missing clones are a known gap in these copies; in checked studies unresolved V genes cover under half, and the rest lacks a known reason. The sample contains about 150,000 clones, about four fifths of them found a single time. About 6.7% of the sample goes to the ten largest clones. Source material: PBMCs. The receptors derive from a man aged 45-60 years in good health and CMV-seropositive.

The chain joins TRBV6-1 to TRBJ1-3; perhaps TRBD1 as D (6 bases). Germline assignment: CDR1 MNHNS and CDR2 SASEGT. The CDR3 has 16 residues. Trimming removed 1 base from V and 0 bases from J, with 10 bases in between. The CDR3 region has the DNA TGTGCCAGCAGTGAAGTGGGGACATTCTCTGGAAACACCATATATTTT. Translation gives CASSEVGTFSGNTIYF.

This CDR3 reads CASSDQDGANTGELFF. Here the CDR3 DNA reads TGTGCCAGCAGTGACCAAGACGGGGCGAACACCGGGGAGCTGTTTTTT. This chain links TRBV25-1 with TRBJ2-2; a possible D gene is TRBD2 (5 bases). This CDR3 comprises 16 residues. Germline V gene data show CDR1 as MGHDK and CDR2 as SYGVNS. V was trimmed by 3 bases and J by 0 bases, leaving 11 bases between them.

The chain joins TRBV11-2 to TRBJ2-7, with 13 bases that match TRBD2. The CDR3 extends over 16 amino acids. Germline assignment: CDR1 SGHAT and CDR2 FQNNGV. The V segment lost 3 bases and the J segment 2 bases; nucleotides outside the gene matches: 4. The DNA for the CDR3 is TGTGCCAGCAGCTTCAACGGACTAGCGGGAGCCTACGAGCAGTACTTC. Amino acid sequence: CASSFNGLAGAYEQYF.

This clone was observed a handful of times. The CDR3 here is CASSVWGGTEAFF. CDR3 in DNA: TGTGCCAGCAGCGTCTGGGGGGGCACTGAAGCTTTCTTT. The V gene is TRBV6-6, the J gene TRBJ1-1, with a possible D match to TRBD1 (5 bases). The CDR3 spans 13 residues. Between the trimmed V and J ends, which lost 6 bases and 4 bases, there was a span of 12 bases. Germline CDR1 is MNHNY and CDR2 is SVGAGI (reference sequence).

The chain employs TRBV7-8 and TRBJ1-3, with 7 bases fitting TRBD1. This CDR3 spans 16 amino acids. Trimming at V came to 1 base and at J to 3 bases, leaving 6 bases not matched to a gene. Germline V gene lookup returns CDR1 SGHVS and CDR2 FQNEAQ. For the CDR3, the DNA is TGTGCCAGCAGCTTAGACAGGGGCCTATATGGAAACACCATATATTTT. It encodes CASSLDRGLYGNTIYF.

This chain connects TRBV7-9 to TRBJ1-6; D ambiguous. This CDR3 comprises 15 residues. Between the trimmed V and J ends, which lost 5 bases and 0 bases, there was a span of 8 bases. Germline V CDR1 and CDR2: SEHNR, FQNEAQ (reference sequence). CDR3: CASSPEGSYNSPLHF. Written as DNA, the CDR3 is TGTGCCAGCAGCCCTGAGGGCTCCTATAATTCACCCCTCCACTTT.

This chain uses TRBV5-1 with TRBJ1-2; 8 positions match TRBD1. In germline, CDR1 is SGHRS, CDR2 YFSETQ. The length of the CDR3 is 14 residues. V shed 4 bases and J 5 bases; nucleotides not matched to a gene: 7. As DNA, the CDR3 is TGCGCCAGCAGCCCGACAGGGGATGAGTATGGCTACACCTTC. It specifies CASSPTGDEYGYTF.

The CDR3 loop reads CASSLYSGSADTQYF. As DNA, the CDR3 is TGTGCCAGCAGTTTATATAGCGGGAGCGCAGATACGCAGTATTTT. The V gene is TRBV27, the J gene TRBJ2-3; 9 bases map to TRBD2. The CDR3 consists of 15 residues. Germline CDR1 and CDR2: MNHEY and SMNVEV (reference sequence). V lost 1 base, J lost 4 bases, and 3 bases stayed unmatched.

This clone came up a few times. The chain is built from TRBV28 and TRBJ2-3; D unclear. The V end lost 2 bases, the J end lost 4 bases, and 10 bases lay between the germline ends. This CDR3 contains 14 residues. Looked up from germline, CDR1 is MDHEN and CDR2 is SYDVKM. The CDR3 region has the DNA TGTGCCAGCAGTTTAAGTAGATCCCCAGATACGCAGTATTTT. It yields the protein CASSLSRSPDTQYF.

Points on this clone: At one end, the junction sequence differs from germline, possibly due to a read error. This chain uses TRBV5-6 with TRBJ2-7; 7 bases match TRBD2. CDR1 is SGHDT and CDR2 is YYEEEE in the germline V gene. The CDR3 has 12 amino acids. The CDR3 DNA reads TGTGCCAGCAGCACCTCTTGGGGGACTATAGACTTC. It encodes CASSTSWGTIDF.

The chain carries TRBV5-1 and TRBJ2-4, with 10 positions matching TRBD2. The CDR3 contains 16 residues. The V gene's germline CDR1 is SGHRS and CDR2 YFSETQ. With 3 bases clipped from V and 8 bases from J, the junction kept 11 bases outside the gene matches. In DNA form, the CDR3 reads TGCGCCAGCAGCTGGAGTTCCACTAGCGGGGCAGACATTCAGTACTTC. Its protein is CASSWSSTSGADIQYF.

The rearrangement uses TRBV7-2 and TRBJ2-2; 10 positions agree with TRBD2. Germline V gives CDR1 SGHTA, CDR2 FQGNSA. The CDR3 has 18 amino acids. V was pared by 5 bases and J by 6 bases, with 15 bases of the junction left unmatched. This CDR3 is CASSPPHSSGSRPGELFF. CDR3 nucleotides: TGTGCCAGCAGCCCCCCCCACTCTAGCGGGAGTAGGCCCGGGGAGCTGTTTTTT.

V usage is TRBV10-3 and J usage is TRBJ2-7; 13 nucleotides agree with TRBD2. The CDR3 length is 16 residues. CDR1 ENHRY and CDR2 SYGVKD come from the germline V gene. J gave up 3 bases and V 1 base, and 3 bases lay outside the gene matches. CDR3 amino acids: CAISEWTSGSFYEQYF. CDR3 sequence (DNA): TGTGCCATCAGTGAGTGGACTAGCGGGAGCTTCTACGAGCAGTACTTC.

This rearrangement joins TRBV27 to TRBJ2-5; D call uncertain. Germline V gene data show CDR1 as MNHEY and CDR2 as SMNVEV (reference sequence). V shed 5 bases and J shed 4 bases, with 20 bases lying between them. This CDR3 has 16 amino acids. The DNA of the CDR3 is TGTGCCAGCAGTCCCCAGATTGCATGGGCAGGAGAGACCCAGTACTTC. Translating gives CASSPQIAWAGETQYF.

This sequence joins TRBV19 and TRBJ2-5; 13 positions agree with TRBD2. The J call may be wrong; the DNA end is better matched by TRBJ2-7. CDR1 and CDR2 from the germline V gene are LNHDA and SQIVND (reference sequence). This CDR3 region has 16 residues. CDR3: CASSMRTSGRQGEQYF. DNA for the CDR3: TGTGCCAGTAGTATGAGGACTAGCGGGAGACAGGGCGAGCAGTACTTC.

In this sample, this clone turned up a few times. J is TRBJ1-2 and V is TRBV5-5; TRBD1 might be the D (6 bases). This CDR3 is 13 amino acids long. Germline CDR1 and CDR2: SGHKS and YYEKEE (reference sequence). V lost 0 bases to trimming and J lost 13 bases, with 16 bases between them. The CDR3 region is CASSLAGAGGCTF. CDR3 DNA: TGTGCCAGCAGCTTGGCAGGGGCGGGCGGATGCACCTTC.

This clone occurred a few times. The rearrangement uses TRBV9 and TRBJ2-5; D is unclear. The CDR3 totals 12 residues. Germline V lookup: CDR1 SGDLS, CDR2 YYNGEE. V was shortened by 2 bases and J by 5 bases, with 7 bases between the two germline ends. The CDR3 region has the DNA TGTGCCAGCAGCGTGTCTGGCGAGACCCAGTACTTC. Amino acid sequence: CASSVSGETQYF.

CDR3 in DNA: TGTGCCAGCAGTGAGGAGGGGGGAAACACCATATATTTT. This gives the protein CASSEEGGNTIYF. The V gene is TRBV6-1, the J gene TRBJ1-3, with D possibly matching TRBD1 (5 bases). Germline CDR1 and CDR2: MNHNS and SASEGT. The V end lost 3 bases, the J end lost 4 bases, and 7 bases lay between the germline ends. The CDR3 extends over 13 amino acids.

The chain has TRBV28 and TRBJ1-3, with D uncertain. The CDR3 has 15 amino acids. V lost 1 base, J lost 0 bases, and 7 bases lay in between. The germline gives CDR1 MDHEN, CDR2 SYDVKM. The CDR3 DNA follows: TGTGCCAGCAGTTTATCTGTATTCTCTGGAAACACCATATATTTT. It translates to CASSLSVFSGNTIYF.

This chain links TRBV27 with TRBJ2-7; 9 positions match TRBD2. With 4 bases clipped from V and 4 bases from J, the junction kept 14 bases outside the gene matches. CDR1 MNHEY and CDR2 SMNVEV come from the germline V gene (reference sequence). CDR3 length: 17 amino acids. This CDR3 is CASSSPTEGTSRYEQYF. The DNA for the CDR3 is TGTGCCAGCAGTTCCCCGACCGAAGGGACTAGCAGGTACGAGCAGTACTTC.

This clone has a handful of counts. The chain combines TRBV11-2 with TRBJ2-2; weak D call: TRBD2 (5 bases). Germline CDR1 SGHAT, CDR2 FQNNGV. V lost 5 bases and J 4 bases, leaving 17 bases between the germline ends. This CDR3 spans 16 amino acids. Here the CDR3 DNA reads TGTGCCAGCAGCCCGGGTATTGGGAGCGGCACCGGGGAGCTGTTTTTT. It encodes CASSPGIGSGTGELFF.

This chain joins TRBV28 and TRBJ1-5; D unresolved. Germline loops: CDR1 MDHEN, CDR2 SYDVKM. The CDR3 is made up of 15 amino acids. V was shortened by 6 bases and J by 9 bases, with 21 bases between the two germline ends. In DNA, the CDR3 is TGTGCCAGCAGCTTCCCCCCAGGAGGGCCGCGGCCCCAGCATTTT. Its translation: CASSFPPGGPRPQHF.

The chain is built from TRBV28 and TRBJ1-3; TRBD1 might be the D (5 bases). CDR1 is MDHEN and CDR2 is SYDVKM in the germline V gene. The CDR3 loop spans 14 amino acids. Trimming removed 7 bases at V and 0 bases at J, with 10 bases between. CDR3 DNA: TGTGCCAGCACCCCCGGGGGCTCTGGAAACACCATATATTTT. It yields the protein CASTPGGSGNTIYF.

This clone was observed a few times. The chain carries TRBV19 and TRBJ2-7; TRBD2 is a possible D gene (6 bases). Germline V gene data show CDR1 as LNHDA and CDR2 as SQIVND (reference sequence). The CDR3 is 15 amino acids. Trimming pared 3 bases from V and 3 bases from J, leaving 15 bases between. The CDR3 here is CASSIYLEGYYEQYF. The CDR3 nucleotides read TGTGCCAGTAGTATTTACCTGGAGGGGTACTACGAGCAGTACTTC. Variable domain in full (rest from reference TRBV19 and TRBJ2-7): DGGITQSPKYLFRKEGQNVTLSCEQNLNHDAMYWYRQDPGQGLRLIYYSQIVNDFQKGDIAEGYSVSREKKESFPLTVTSAQKNPTAFYLCASSIYLEGYYEQYFGPGTRLTVT.

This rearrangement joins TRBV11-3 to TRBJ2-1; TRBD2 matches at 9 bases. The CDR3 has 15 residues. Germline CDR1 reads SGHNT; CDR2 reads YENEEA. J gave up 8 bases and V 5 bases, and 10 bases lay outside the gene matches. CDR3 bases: TGTGCCAGCAGCCCGCATAGCGGGAGTTGGGATGAGCAGTTCTTC. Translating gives CASSPHSGSWDEQFF.

CDR3 nucleotides: TGTGCCAGCAGACCGGGACTAGCGGGAGGGGAGACCCAGTACTTC. Translating gives CASRPGLAGGETQYF. V usage is TRBV10-3 and J usage is TRBJ2-5, with 16 bases aligning to TRBD2. The CDR3 extends over 15 amino acids. J lost 5 bases, V lost 10 bases, and 7 bases had no gene match. Germline CDR1 ENHRY, CDR2 SYGVKD.

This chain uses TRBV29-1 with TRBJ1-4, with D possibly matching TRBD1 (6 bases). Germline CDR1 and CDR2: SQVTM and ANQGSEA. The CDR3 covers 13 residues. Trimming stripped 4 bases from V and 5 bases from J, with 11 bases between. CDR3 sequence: CSVARGGNEKLFF. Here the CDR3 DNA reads TGCAGCGTTGCCAGGGGCGGGAATGAAAAACTGTTTTTT.

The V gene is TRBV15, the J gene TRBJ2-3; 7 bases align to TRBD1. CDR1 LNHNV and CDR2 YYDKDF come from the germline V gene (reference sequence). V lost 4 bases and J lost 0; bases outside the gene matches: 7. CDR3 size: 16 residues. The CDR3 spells CATSTRRQGSTDTQYF. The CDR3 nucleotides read TGTGCCACCAGCACGCGGCGACAGGGTAGCACAGATACGCAGTATTTT.

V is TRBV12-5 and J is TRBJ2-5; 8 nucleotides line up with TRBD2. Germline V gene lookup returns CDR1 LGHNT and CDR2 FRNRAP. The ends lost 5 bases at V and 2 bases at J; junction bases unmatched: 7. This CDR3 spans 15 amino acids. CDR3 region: CASGEGLGVQETQYF. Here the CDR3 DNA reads TGTGCTAGTGGTGAGGGACTAGGGGTACAAGAGACCCAGTACTTC.

CDR3: CAISYSGTSYEQFF. CDR3 DNA: TGTGCCATCAGCTACTCCGGGACTAGCTATGAGCAGTTCTTC. The chain uses TRBV10-3 and TRBJ2-1, with TRBD2 matching over 9 bases. The CDR3 is made up of 14 amino acids. Germline V gene data show CDR1 as ENHRY and CDR2 as SYGVKD. Trimming removed 6 bases from V and 8 bases from J; junction bases left unmatched: 8.

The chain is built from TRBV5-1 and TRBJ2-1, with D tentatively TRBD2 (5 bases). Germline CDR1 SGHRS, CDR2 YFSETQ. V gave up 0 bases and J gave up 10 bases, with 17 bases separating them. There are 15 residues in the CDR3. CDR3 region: CASSLVLAIPAEQFF. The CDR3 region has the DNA TGCGCCAGCAGCTTGGTTCTAGCCATCCCGGCGGAGCAGTTCTTC.

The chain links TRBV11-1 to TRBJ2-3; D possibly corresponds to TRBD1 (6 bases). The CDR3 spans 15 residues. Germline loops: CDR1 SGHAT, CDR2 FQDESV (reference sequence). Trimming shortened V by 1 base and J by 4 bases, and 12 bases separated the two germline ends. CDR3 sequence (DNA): TGTGCCAGCAGCTTAGGACAGGTTGGGGCAGATACGCAGTATTTT. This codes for CASSLGQVGADTQYF.